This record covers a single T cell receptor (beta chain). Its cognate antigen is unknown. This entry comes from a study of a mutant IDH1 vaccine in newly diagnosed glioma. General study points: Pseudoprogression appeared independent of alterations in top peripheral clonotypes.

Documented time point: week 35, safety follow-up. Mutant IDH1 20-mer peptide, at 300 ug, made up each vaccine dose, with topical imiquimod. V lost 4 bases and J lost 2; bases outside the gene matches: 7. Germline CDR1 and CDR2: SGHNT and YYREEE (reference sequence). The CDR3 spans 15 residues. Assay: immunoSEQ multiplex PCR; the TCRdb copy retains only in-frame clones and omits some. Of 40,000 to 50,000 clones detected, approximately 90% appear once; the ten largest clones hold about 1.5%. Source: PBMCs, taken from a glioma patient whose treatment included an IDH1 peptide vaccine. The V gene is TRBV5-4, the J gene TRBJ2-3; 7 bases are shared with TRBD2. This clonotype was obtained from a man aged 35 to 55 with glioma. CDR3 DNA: TGTGCCAGCAGCCCCACCGGGGGGACCACAGATACGCAGTATTTT. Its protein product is CASSPTGGTTDTQYF.